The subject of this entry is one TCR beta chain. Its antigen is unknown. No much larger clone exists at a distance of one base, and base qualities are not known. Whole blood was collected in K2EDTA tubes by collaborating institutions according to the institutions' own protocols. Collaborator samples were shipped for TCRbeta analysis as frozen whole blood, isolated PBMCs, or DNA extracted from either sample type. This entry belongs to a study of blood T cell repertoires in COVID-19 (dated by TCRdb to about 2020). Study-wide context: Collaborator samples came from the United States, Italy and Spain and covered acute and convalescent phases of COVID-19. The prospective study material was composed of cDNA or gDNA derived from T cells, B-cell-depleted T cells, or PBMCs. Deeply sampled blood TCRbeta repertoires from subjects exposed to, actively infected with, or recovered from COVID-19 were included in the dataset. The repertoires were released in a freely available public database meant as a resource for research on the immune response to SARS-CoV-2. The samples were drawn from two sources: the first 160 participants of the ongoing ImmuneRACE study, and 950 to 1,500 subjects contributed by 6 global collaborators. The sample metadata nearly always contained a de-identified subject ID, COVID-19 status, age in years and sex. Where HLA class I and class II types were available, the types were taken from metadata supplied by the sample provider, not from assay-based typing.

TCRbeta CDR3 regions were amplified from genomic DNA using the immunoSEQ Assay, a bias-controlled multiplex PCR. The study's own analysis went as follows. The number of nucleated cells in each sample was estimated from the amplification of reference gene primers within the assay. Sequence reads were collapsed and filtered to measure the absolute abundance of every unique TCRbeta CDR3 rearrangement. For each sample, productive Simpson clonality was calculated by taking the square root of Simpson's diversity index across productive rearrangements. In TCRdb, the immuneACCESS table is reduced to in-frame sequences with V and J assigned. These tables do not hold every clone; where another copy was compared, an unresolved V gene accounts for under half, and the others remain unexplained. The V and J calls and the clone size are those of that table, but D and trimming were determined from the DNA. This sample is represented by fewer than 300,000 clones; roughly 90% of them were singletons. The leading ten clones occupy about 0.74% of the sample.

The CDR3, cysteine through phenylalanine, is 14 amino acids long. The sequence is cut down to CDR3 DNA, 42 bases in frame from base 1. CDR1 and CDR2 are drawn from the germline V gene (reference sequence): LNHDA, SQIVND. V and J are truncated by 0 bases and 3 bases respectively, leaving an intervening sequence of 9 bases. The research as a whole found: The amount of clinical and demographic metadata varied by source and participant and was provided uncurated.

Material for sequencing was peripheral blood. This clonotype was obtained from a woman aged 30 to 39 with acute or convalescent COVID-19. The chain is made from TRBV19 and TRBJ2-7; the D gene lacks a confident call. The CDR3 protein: CASSIEAGSYEQYF. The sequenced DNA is TGTGCCAGTAGTATAGAGGCAGGCAGCTACGAGCAGTACTTC.